These T cell receptor beta chains were read from a single sample in a study of beta chain features in type 1 diabetes. The data were produced by immunoSEQ multiplex PCR, yet TCRdb's version contains in-frame clones alone and is incomplete. Of hundreds of thousands of clones in the sample, roughly 8% were seen once. Material: central memory CD4+ T cells from blood. The receptors here all came from a woman younger than 30 in good health. The CDR3 runs from the conserved cysteine through the conserved F or W. The order of the fields is V gene, J gene, clone size, D gene, CDR3 length, CDR3 protein, CDR3 DNA. D genes are given only for firm matches. A clone size is listed for some rows: how often the clone was seen (once, few, many), or a class if it is expanded.

V gene: TRBV6-5; J gene: TRBJ1-2; clone size: .; D gene: .; CDR3 length: 15; CDR3 protein: CASSYSSGEHYGYTF; CDR3 DNA: TGTGCCAGCAGTTACTCATCGGGGGAACACTATGGCTACACCTTC
V gene: TRBV2; J gene: TRBJ1-3; clone size: few; D gene: TRBD1; CDR3 length: 14; CDR3 protein: CASSHPGTANTIYF; CDR3 DNA: TGTGCCAGCAGTCATCCCGGGACAGCAAACACCATATATTTT
V gene: TRBV11-2; J gene: TRBJ2-3; clone size: many; D gene: .; CDR3 length: 12; CDR3 protein: CASGELTDTQYF; CDR3 DNA: TGTGCCAGTGGGGAGCTAACAGATACGCAGTATTTT
V gene: TRBV2; J gene: TRBJ2-3; clone size: few; D gene: .; CDR3 length: 13; CDR3 protein: CASSSGFTDTQYF; CDR3 DNA: TGTGCCAGCAGTTCCGGCTTCACAGATACGCAGTATTTT
V gene: TRBV2; J gene: TRBJ1-2; clone size: few; D gene: .; CDR3 length: 11; CDR3 protein: CASSRAYGYTF; CDR3 DNA: TGTGCCAGCAGTAGAGCCTATGGCTACACCTTC
V gene: TRBV19; J gene: TRBJ2-1; clone size: .; D gene: TRBD2; CDR3 length: 16; CDR3 protein: CASSIRAGVTYNEQFF; CDR3 DNA: TGTGCCAGTAGTATTCGGGCGGGGGTAACCTACAATGAGCAGTTCTTC
V gene: TRBV7-3; J gene: TRBJ2-1; clone size: .; D gene: TRBD2; CDR3 length: 12; CDR3 protein: CATLGTSGEQFF; CDR3 DNA: TGTGCCACCTTGGGGACTAGCGGGGAGCAGTTCTTC
V gene: TRBV4-2; J gene: TRBJ2-2; clone size: .; D gene: TRBD2; CDR3 length: 18; CDR3 protein: CASSQEDRAGANTGELFF; CDR3 DNA: TGTGCCAGCAGCCAAGAGGACCGCGCGGGAGCGAATACCGGGGAGCTGTTTTTT
V gene: TRBV9; J gene: TRBJ2-3; clone size: few; D gene: .; CDR3 length: 15; CDR3 protein: CASSVHQPSTDTQYF; CDR3 DNA: TGTGCCAGCAGCGTTCACCAACCGAGCACAGATACGCAGTATTTT
V gene: TRBV4-2; J gene: TRBJ1-4; clone size: .; D gene: .; CDR3 length: 13; CDR3 protein: CASSQGRNEKLFF; CDR3 DNA: TGTGCCAGCAGCCAGGGGCGGAATGAAAAACTGTTTTTT
V gene: TRBV5-1; J gene: TRBJ1-2; clone size: few; D gene: .; CDR3 length: 13; CDR3 protein: CASSLDGDYGYTF; CDR3 DNA: TGCGCCAGCAGCTTGGACGGAGACTATGGCTACACCTTC
V gene: TRBV5-6; J gene: TRBJ1-4; clone size: .; D gene: .; CDR3 length: 14; CDR3 protein: CASSSVDRSEKLFF; CDR3 DNA: TGTGCCAGCAGCTCCGTTGACAGGTCTGAAAAACTGTTTTTT
V gene: TRBV18; J gene: TRBJ2-1; clone size: few; D gene: TRBD1; CDR3 length: 15; CDR3 protein: CASSPTGQAYNEQFF; CDR3 DNA: TGTGCCAGCTCACCAACGGGACAGGCCTACAATGAGCAGTTCTTC
V gene: TRBV5-1; J gene: TRBJ1-4; clone size: few; D gene: TRBD1; CDR3 length: 16; CDR3 protein: CASSLESTGGSEKLFF; CDR3 DNA: TGCGCCAGCAGCTTGGAATCAACAGGGGGCTCTGAAAAACTGTTTTTT
V gene: TRBV10-3; J gene: TRBJ2-1; clone size: many; D gene: TRBD2; CDR3 length: 14; CDR3 protein: CAISLLAGEGEQFF; CDR3 DNA: TGTGCCATCAGCCTACTAGCGGGAGAGGGTGAGCAGTTCTTC
V gene: TRBV5-1; J gene: TRBJ2-3; clone size: .; D gene: TRBD2; CDR3 length: 16; CDR3 protein: CASSLAAGLAGDTQYF; CDR3 DNA: TGCGCCAGCAGCTTGGCCGCGGGACTAGCGGGAGATACGCAGTATTTT
V gene: TRBV7-6; J gene: TRBJ1-5; clone size: many; D gene: TRBD1; CDR3 length: 21; CDR3 protein: CASSRLPPGQGTLTSNQPQHF; CDR3 DNA: TGTGCCAGCAGCCGGTTGCCGCCGGGACAGGGAACACTTACGAGCAATCAGCCCCAGCATTTT
V gene: TRBV21-1; J gene: TRBJ2-7; clone size: .; D gene: .; CDR3 length: 13; CDR3 protein: CASSKQRNYEQYF; CDR3 DNA: TGTGCCAGCAGCAAACAACGAAACTACGAGCAGTACTTC
V gene: TRBV7-3; J gene: TRBJ2-1; clone size: few; D gene: TRBD2; CDR3 length: 17; CDR3 protein: CASSRRGAGGPGNEQFF; CDR3 DNA: TGTGCCAGCAGCCGCCGGGGGGCGGGAGGGCCGGGGAATGAGCAGTTCTTC
V gene: TRBV2; J gene: TRBJ2-7; clone size: .; D gene: .; CDR3 length: 11; CDR3 protein: CASSERYEQYF; CDR3 DNA: TGTGCCAGCAGTGAGCGATACGAGCAGTACTTC
V gene: TRBV19; J gene: TRBJ1-5; clone size: few; D gene: .; CDR3 length: 13; CDR3 protein: CASSQRRHQPQHF; CDR3 DNA: TGTGCCAGTAGTCAGAGGAGACATCAGCCCCAGCATTTT
V gene: TRBV5-8; J gene: TRBJ2-1; clone size: few; D gene: TRBD1; CDR3 length: 14; CDR3 protein: CASSLGDRVSEQFF; CDR3 DNA: TGTGCCAGCAGCTTGGGAGACAGGGTTAGTGAGCAGTTCTTC
V gene: TRBV29-1; J gene: TRBJ2-6; clone size: many; D gene: .; CDR3 length: 13; CDR3 protein: CSARVSGANVLTF; CDR3 DNA: TGCAGCGCAAGGGTGTCTGGGGCCAACGTCCTGACTTTC
V gene: TRBV7-3; J gene: TRBJ1-4; clone size: few; D gene: .; CDR3 length: 12; CDR3 protein: CASSLDHRKLFF; CDR3 DNA: TGTGCCAGCAGCTTAGACCACCGGAAACTGTTTTTT
V gene: TRBV7-9; J gene: TRBJ1-2; clone size: .; D gene: .; CDR3 length: 14; CDR3 protein: CASSLGVANYGYTF; CDR3 DNA: TGTGCCAGCAGCTTAGGGGTAGCCAACTATGGCTACACCTTC
V gene: TRBV28; J gene: TRBJ1-5; clone size: .; D gene: .; CDR3 length: 16; CDR3 protein: CASSFLEIRADQPQHF; CDR3 DNA: TGTGCCAGCAGTTTCTTGGAAATAAGAGCGGATCAGCCCCAGCATTTT
V gene: TRBV7-8; J gene: TRBJ1-3; clone size: .; D gene: .; CDR3 length: 15; CDR3 protein: CASSFQGLSGNTIYF; CDR3 DNA: TGTGCCAGCAGCTTTCAGGGGTTGTCTGGAAACACCATATATTTT
V gene: TRBV5-1; J gene: TRBJ1-2; clone size: few; D gene: TRBD1; CDR3 length: 12; CDR3 protein: CASSADRDGYTF; CDR3 DNA: TGCGCCAGCAGCGCCGACAGGGATGGCTACACCTTC
V gene: TRBV7-8; J gene: TRBJ2-5; clone size: many; D gene: .; CDR3 length: 14; CDR3 protein: CASSLALLEETQYF; CDR3 DNA: TGTGCCAGCAGCTTAGCGCTTCTAGAGGAGACCCAGTACTTC
V gene: TRBV28; J gene: TRBJ2-2; clone size: few; D gene: .; CDR3 length: 12; CDR3 protein: CASSFRHGELFF; CDR3 DNA: TGTGCCAGCAGTTTCCGTCACGGGGAGCTGTTTTTT
V gene: TRBV19; J gene: TRBJ2-1; clone size: .; D gene: TRBD2; CDR3 length: 15; CDR3 protein: CASSIRLAGSNEQFF; CDR3 DNA: TGTGCCAGTAGTATCCGGCTAGCGGGGTCTAATGAGCAGTTCTTC
V gene: TRBV4-2; J gene: TRBJ2-5; clone size: .; D gene: TRBD2; CDR3 length: 17; CDR3 protein: CASSQDGGSGGQETQYF; CDR3 DNA: TGTGCCAGCAGCCAAGATGGGGGCAGCGGGGGCCAAGAGACCCAGTACTTC
V gene: TRBV4-3; J gene: TRBJ2-2; clone size: many; D gene: TRBD2; CDR3 length: 19; CDR3 protein: CASSRRLAGSQAGTGELFF; CDR3 DNA: TGCGCCAGCAGCCGGAGACTAGCGGGCTCCCAAGCGGGCACCGGGGAGCTGTTTTTT
V gene: TRBV29-1; J gene: TRBJ1-2; clone size: .; D gene: .; CDR3 length: 17; CDR3 protein: CSFPKESPDRHNYGYTF; CDR3 DNA: TGCAGCTTCCCAAAAGAGAGCCCGGACAGACATAACTATGGCTACACCTTC
V gene: TRBV7-9; J gene: TRBJ2-3; clone size: few; D gene: .; CDR3 length: 13; CDR3 protein: CASSLGSGDTQYF; CDR3 DNA: TGTGCCAGCAGCTTAGGTTCGGGTGATACGCAGTATTTT
V gene: TRBV29-1; J gene: TRBJ2-7; clone size: few; D gene: TRBD1; CDR3 length: 13; CDR3 protein: CSVLTGKSYEQYF; CDR3 DNA: TGCAGCGTTCTGACAGGGAAATCCTACGAGCAGTACTTC